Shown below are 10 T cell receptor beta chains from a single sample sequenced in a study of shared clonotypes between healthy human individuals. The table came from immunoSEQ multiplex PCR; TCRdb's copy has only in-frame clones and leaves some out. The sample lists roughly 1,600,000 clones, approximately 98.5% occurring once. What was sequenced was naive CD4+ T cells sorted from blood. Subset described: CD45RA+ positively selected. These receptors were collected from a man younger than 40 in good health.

CDR3 region: CASSLGTGGSGGELFF. CDR3 in DNA: TGCGCCAGCAGCCTCGGGACAGGGGGCTCTGGCGGGGAGCTGTTTTTT. The V gene is TRBV5-1, the J gene TRBJ2-2; 12 bases map to TRBD1. The CDR3 length is 16 residues. V was clipped by 4 bases and J by 7 bases; unmatched bases: 8. Per the germline V gene, CDR1 is SGHRS and CDR2 is YFSETQ.

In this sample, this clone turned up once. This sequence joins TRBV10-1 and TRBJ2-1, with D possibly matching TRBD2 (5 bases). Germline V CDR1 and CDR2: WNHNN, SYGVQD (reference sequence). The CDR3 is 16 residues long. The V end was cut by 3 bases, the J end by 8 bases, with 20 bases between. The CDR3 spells CASSDPGSPNGHEQFF. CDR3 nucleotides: TGCGCCAGCAGTGATCCGGGGTCCCCAAACGGGCATGAGCAGTTCTTC.

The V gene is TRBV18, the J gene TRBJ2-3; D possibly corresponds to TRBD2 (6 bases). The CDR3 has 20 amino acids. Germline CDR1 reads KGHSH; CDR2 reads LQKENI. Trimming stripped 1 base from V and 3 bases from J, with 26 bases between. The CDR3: CASSPLPRGRVSGVTDTQYF. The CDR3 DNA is TGTGCCAGCTCACCACTCCCTCGGGGGAGAGTTTCGGGTGTTACAGATACGCAGTATTTT.

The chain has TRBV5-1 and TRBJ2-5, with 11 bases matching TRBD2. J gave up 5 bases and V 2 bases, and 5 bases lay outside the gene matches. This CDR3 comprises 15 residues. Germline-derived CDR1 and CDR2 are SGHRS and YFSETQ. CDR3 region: CASSLGTSGMETQYF. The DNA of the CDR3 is TGCGCCAGCAGCTTAGGGACTAGCGGTATGGAGACCCAGTACTTC.

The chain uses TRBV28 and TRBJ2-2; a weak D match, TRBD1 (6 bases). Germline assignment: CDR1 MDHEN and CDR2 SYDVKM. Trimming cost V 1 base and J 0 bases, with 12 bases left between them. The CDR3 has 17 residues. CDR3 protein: CASSLLGTPPNTGELFF. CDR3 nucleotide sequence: TGTGCCAGCAGTTTATTGGGGACACCTCCGAACACCGGGGAGCTGTTTTTT.

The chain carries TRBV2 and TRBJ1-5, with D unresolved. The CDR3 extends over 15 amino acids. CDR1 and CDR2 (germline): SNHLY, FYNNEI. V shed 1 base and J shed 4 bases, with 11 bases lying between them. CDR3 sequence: CASSEGPGSNQPQHF. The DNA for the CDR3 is TGTGCCAGCAGTGAAGGGCCAGGTTCTAATCAGCCCCAGCATTTT.

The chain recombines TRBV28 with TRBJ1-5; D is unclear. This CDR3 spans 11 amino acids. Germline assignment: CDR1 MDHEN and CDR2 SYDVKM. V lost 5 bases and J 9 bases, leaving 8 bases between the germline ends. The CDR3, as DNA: TGTGCCAGCAGTCCCATTGGGCCCCAGCATTTT. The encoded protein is CASSPIGPQHF.

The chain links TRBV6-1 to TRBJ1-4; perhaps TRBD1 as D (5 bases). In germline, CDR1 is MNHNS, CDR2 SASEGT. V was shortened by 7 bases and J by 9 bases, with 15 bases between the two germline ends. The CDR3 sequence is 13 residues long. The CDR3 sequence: CASNEGTRKKLFF. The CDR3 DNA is TGTGCCAGCAATGAGGGGACGAGGAAAAAACTGTTTTTT.

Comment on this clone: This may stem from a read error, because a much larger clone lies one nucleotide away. The CDR3 is CSVDRVGEQYF. DNA of the CDR3: TGCAGCGTTGACAGGGTGGGTGAGCAGTACTTC. The chain is built from TRBV29-1 and TRBJ2-7; TRBD1 is a possible D gene (5 bases). CDR1 is SQVTM, CDR2 ANQGSEA, per germline. There are 11 residues in the CDR3. Trimming took off 3 bases at V and 7 bases at J, with 10 bases between the two ends.

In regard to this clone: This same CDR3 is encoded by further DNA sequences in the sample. The CDR3 coding sequence is TGTGCCAGCTCACCGACTAGCGGGAGCGGGGATACGCAGTATTTT. Amino acid sequence: CASSPTSGSGDTQYF. The genes are TRBV18 and TRBJ2-3; TRBD2 matches at 12 bases. Germline V gene lookup returns CDR1 KGHSH and CDR2 LQKENI. The V gene end was trimmed by 3 bases and the J gene end by 6 bases; junction bases not matched to a gene: 4. The CDR3 totals 15 residues.